These 24 T cell receptor beta chains were sequenced from one sample in a study of early T cells in non-severe SARS-CoV-2 infection. Via MiXCR, TCRdb re-called the 5' RACE reads, giving one row per CDR3 protein. The sample contains 69,000 or so distinct CDR3 sequences, roughly 13% of which appear only once. The sample consisted of whole blood. These receptors were obtained from an adult who was a healthcare worker with PCR-confirmed SARS-CoV-2 infection or an uninfected control (not recorded which).

This chain links TRBV7-2 with TRBJ1-1; 8 nucleotides agree with TRBD1. V shed 5 bases, J shed 6 bases, and the junction held 11 bases outside the gene matches. Germline V gene sequence: CDR1 SGHTA, CDR2 FQGNSA. This CDR3 spans 15 amino acids. The DNA of the CDR3 is TGTGCCAGCAGCCCAGGGGGCGTCGGTTCATCTGAAGCTTTCTTT. Translating it yields CASSPGGVGSSEAFF.

This clonotype has only a few counts. V is TRBV5-1 and J is TRBJ2-1, with D possibly matching TRBD2 (6 bases). This CDR3 comprises 14 residues. Between the trimmed V and J ends, which lost 5 bases and 5 bases, there was a span of 14 bases. Germline CDR1 SGHRS, CDR2 YFSETQ. CDR3 region: CASSAGLLDNEQFF. The CDR3, as DNA: TGCGCCAGCAGTGCGGGACTGCTTGACAATGAGCAGTTCTTC. Drawing the rest from reference TRBV5-1 and TRBJ2-1, the complete variable domain is KAGVTQTPRYLIKTRGQQVTLSCSPISGHRSVSWYQQTPGQGLQFLFEYFSETQRNKGNFPGRFSGRQFSNSRSEMNVSTLELGDSALYLCASSAGLLDNEQFFGPGTRLTVL.

The chain carries TRBV7-6 and TRBJ2-1; 7 bases line up with TRBD1. The J segment lost 4 bases and the V segment lost 5 bases, leaving 8 bases of the junction unmatched. The length of the CDR3 is 15 residues. Germline V gives CDR1 SGHVS, CDR2 FNYEAQ. Here the CDR3 reads CASSPRQGNYNEQFF. CDR3 bases: TGTGCCAGCAGCCCTAGACAGGGAAATTACAATGAGCAGTTCTTC.

This clonotype was counted between two and nine times. The chain carries TRBV2 and TRBJ1-2; D might be TRBD1 (5 bases). The CDR3 spans 15 residues. The germline CDR1 and CDR2 sequences are SNHLY and FYNNEI. The V and J ends lost 0 bases and 3 bases respectively, with 11 bases between them. CDR3 in amino acids: CASSEAGGGDYGYTF. Written as DNA, the CDR3 is TGTGCCAGCAGTGAAGCTGGTGGGGGGGACTATGGCTACACCTTC.

This clonotype was observed many times. The chain joins TRBV20-1 to TRBJ2-5, with 10 bases identical to TRBD2. This CDR3 is 15 amino acids long. The J segment lost 5 bases and the V segment lost 0 bases, leaving 6 bases of the junction unmatched. Germline-derived CDR1 and CDR2 are DFQATT and SNEGSKA (reference sequence). The CDR3 sequence is CSARDRLSGGETQYF. DNA of the CDR3: TGCAGTGCTAGAGATAGGCTTAGCGGGGGGGAGACCCAGTACTTC.

In its sample, this clonotype was seen many times. This chain links TRBV3-1 with TRBJ1-6; no clear D. V lost 4 bases and J 4 bases, leaving 5 bases between the germline ends. The CDR3 sequence is 13 residues long. Germline V gene data show CDR1 as LGHDT and CDR2 as YNNKEL (reference sequence). CDR3 nucleotides: TGTGCCAGCAGCCCCTATTATAATTCACCCCTCCACTTT. Protein sequence: CASSPYYNSPLHF.

This clonotype was counted many times. This chain links TRBV13 with TRBJ1-5, with a tentative D call TRBD1 (6 bases). This CDR3 is 12 amino acids long. Per the germline V gene, CDR1 is PRHDT and CDR2 is FYEKMQ (reference sequence). Trimming removed 5 bases from V and 6 bases from J, with 8 bases in between. CDR3 nucleotides: TGTGCCAGCAGCGCCAGGGGTCAGCCCCAGCATTTT. Protein product: CASSARGQPQHF.

This clonotype appeared a few times. The gene calls are TRBV5-1 and TRBJ1-1; no definite D call. V lost 0 bases and J 0 bases, leaving 6 bases between the germline ends. The CDR3 is 14 amino acids. Germline V gives CDR1 SGHRS, CDR2 YFSETQ. CDR3 DNA sequence: TGCGCCAGCAGCTTGGATCACATGAACACTGAAGCTTTCTTT. Amino acids: CASSLDHMNTEAFF.

In its sample, this clonotype was seen a few times. The gene calls are TRBV6-1 and TRBJ2-7; D assignment may be TRBD1 or TRBD2 (5 bases each). The CDR3 has 14 amino acids. Germline CDR1 and CDR2: MNHNS and SASEGT. V dropped 7 bases and J dropped 3 bases, with 16 bases sitting between them. The CDR3: CASIGVGADYEQYF. CDR3 DNA: TGTGCCAGCATCGGGGTAGGGGCGGACTACGAGCAGTACTTC.

The CDR3 DNA reads TGTGCCAGCAGTTTAGTCGGGCTAGCGGGCTACTACGAGCAGTACTTC. Translated, it gives CASSLVGLAGYYEQYF. V is TRBV28 and J is TRBJ2-7; 8 positions agree with TRBD2. Germline CDR1 MDHEN, CDR2 SYDVKM. V shed 2 bases and J 3 bases; nucleotides not matched to a gene: 9. The CDR3 sequence is 16 residues long.

This clonotype was found a few times. This chain links TRBV7-9 with TRBJ2-5; D is perhaps TRBD2 (5 bases). Per germline, CDR1 SEHNR and CDR2 FQNEAQ (reference sequence). V shed 7 bases and J shed 7 bases, with 16 bases lying between them. This CDR3 is 13 amino acids long. The CDR3 bases are TGTGCCAGCACCACCGGAGAGCGGCGGACCCAGTACTTC. Translation: CASTTGERRTQYF.

The table lists this clonotype with a few counts. The chain has TRBV20-1 and TRBJ2-1; 7 bases match TRBD2. Germline-derived CDR1 and CDR2 are DFQATT and SNEGSKA (reference sequence). The CDR3 sequence is 14 residues long. The trim removed 3 bases at V and 3 bases at J, leaving 5 bases unmatched. The CDR3 sequence: CSASVRGDYNEQFF. The CDR3 DNA reads TGCAGTGCTAGTGTACGGGGGGACTACAATGAGCAGTTCTTC.

V usage is TRBV6-5 and J usage is TRBJ2-2, with D unclear. CDR1 and CDR2 (germline): MNHEY, SVGAGI. The CDR3 has 13 amino acids. V was clipped by 1 base and J by 4 bases, with 4 bases between them. CDR3 region: CASSYLVTGELFF. DNA of the CDR3: TGTGCCAGCAGTTACTTAGTCACCGGGGAGCTGTTTTTT.

This chain connects TRBV6-2 or TRBV6-3 to TRBJ2-3, with 8 bases lining up with TRBD2. V lost 6 bases and J lost 4; bases outside the gene matches: 9. This CDR3 contains 15 residues. Germline V gene lookup returns CDR1 MNHEY and CDR2 SVGEGT. The chain's CDR3 is CASSQRGGVADTQYF. The CDR3 nucleotides are TGTGCCAGCAGCCAACGGGGGGGCGTCGCAGATACGCAGTATTTT.

This clonotype appeared a few times. The chain recombines TRBV10-1 with TRBJ2-1, with D perhaps TRBD1 (10 bases). The germline gives CDR1 WNHNN, CDR2 SYGVQD (reference sequence). Trimming cost V 2 bases and J 7 bases, with 27 bases left between them. The CDR3 spans 19 residues. The CDR3 loop reads CASSEMTGGVGTSSNEQFF. The CDR3 DNA reads TGCGCCAGCAGTGAGATGACAGGGGGCGTTGGGACTAGCAGTAATGAGCAGTTCTTC.

This clonotype has a count of ten or more. The genes are TRBV29-1 and TRBJ2-2; tentatively, D is TRBD2 (6 bases). With 8 bases removed from V and 0 bases from J, the gap between germline ends came to 13 bases. This CDR3 comprises 14 residues. Germline CDR1 reads SQVTM; CDR2 reads ANQGSEA. CDR3 DNA sequence: TGCAGCCACGCGGGGCTATCGAACACCGGGGAGCTGTTTTTT. Protein: CSHAGLSNTGELFF.

The genes are TRBV21-1 and TRBJ2-1. TRBV21-1 is annotated as a pseudogene. This CDR3 is built from 14 residues. The CDR3: CASTQRSSYNEQFF. In DNA, the CDR3 is TGTGCCAGCACGCAGAGGAGCTCCTACAATGAGCAGTTCTTC.

This chain connects TRBV12-3 or TRBV12-4 to TRBJ2-5; the match to TRBD2 covers 7 bases. The CDR3 runs 15 residues. V dropped 6 bases and J dropped 6; count of bases not matched to a gene: 13. CDR3 nucleotide sequence: TGTGCCAGCAGCTTCACTAATGGGGGGGGACAGACCCAGTACTTC. This translates into CASSFTNGGGQTQYF.

This clonotype was counted only a few times. This chain connects TRBV7-6 to TRBJ1-1; possible D gene TRBD1, 5 bases. CDR1 is SGHVS, CDR2 FNYEAQ, per germline. This CDR3 is 15 amino acids long. Trimming cost V 5 bases and J 0 bases, with 13 bases left between them. The CDR3 reads CASSPAGILNTEAFF. The CDR3 DNA is TGTGCCAGCAGCCCCGCAGGGATTCTGAACACTGAAGCTTTCTTT.

The chain uses TRBV6-5 and TRBJ2-3; D not certain. The germline V gene has CDR1 MNHEY and CDR2 SVGAGI. Trimming cost V 7 bases and J 3 bases, with 11 bases left between them. The CDR3 contains 13 residues. The CDR3, as DNA: TGTGCCAGCACCCCTCCCGGGACAGATACGCAGTATTTT. Encoded protein: CASTPPGTDTQYF.

This clonotype was observed a handful of times. This chain uses TRBV5-1 with TRBJ2-7; 8 nucleotides match TRBD2. The CDR3 spans 14 residues. V was clipped by 2 bases and J by 3 bases; unmatched bases: 4. Germline V lookup: CDR1 SGHRS, CDR2 YFSETQ. The CDR3 sequence: CASSFTGRGYEQYF. The CDR3 DNA is TGCGCCAGCAGCTTTACCGGGAGGGGCTACGAGCAGTACTTC.

This clonotype showed up many times. This chain joins TRBV11-2 and TRBJ2-5; tentative D call: TRBD2 (5 bases). The ends were cut back, 3 bases at V and 2 bases at J, with 7 bases in the middle. This CDR3 has 13 amino acids. Germline V gene lookup returns CDR1 SGHAT and CDR2 FQNNGV. CDR3 amino acids: CASSLERQETQYF. The CDR3 DNA reads TGTGCCAGCAGCTTGGAGCGGCAAGAGACCCAGTACTTC.

J is TRBJ2-5 and V is TRBV18; D uncertain. Deletions cut 6 bases from V and 5 bases from J, with 13 bases between. CDR1 and CDR2 from the germline V gene are KGHSH and LQKENI. The CDR3 totals 13 residues. In DNA, the CDR3 is TGTGCCAGCTCCCCCACCACTACTGAGACCCAGTACTTC. Protein: CASSPTTTETQYF.

This clonotype was recorded once. The chain employs TRBV19 and TRBJ2-1; 14 bases line up with TRBD2. CDR3 length equals 16 residues. The ends lost 3 bases at V and 9 bases at J; junction bases unmatched: 7. Germline V gene data show CDR1 as LNHDA and CDR2 as SQIVND (reference sequence). In DNA, the CDR3 is TGTGCCAGTAGTATGCTGGGACTAGCGGGAGACGGTGAGCAGTTCTTC. Its protein product is CASSMLGLAGDGEQFF.